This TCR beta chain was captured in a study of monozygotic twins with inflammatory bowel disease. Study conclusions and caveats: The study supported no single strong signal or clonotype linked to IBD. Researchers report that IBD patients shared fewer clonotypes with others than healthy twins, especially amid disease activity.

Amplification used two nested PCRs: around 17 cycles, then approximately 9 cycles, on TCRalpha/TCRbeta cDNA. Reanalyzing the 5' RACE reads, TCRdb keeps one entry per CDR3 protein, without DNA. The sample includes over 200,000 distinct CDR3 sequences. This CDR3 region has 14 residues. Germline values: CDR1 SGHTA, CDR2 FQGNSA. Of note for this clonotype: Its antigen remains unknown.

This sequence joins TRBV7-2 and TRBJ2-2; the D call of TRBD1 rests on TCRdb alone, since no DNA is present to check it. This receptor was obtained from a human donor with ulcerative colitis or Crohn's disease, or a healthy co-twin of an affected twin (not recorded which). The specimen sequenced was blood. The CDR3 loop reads CASSSRPGGGELFF.